The source of this T cell receptor beta chain is a study of naive and memory T cell subsets. This clonotype was picked up one time. Its antigen is currently unknown. Given a much more abundant clone one base away, this may be a read error. CD4 T cells were positively selected, then CD8 T cells from the CD4-negative fraction. Study conclusions and caveats: In CD4 and CD8 cells, diversity dropped from naive through EMRA. In naive cells, over 95% of TCR sequences were seen only once.

An equimolar mix of two oligonucleotides served as the beta constant-region primer for TRBC1 and TRBC2. A 12-nucleotide UMI and the SP2 primer were added to the cDNA 3' end by oligonucleotide ligation. TCRdb reanalysed the UMI-ligation and nested PCR reads using MiXCR and keeps one entry per CDR3 protein. Of about 85,000 distinct CDR3 sequences listed, roughly 14% are singletons. Germline CDR1 reads MNHEY; CDR2 reads SMNVEV (reference sequence). The CDR3 consists of 14 residues. The receptor comes from a human donor in good health. Source material: central memory CD4+ T cells from blood. The chain has TRBV27 and TRBJ1-5; tentatively, D is TRBD1 (5 bases). The CDR3 DNA sequence: TGTGCCAGCGGTATCCAGCGGGGCGATCAGCCCCAGAATTTT. Its translation is CASGIQRGDQPQNF.